These T cell receptor beta chains were read from a single sample in a study of blood T cell repertoires in COVID-19. Assay: immunoSEQ multiplex PCR; the TCRdb copy retains only in-frame clones and omits some. The sample includes about 170,000 clones, approximately 86% of them seen just once. Sequencing used peripheral blood. These receptor sequences come from a woman older than 75 with COVID-19, enrolled during active disease. Both conserved end residues are part of each CDR3. The order of the fields is D gene, J gene, clone size, V gene, CDR3 DNA, CDR3 protein. A D gene is named only where the DNA matches it firmly. The size field is filled for only some rows; it gives once, few, many or a size class.

.,TRBJ2-7,.,TRBV28,TGTGCCAGCAGTTTAGGGGCAGGGATGCCCTACGAGCAGTACTTC,CASSLGAGMPYEQYF
TRBD2,TRBJ2-1,.,TRBV7-7,TGTGCTAGCAGCTTGGGGGGGACCAATGAGCAGTTCTTC,CASSLGGTNEQFF
.,TRBJ1-3,.,TRBV9,TGTGCCAGCAGCGCCGAGGGGGTGAGAGGAAACACCATATATTTT,CASSAEGVRGNTIYF
.,TRBJ2-3,few,TRBV4-1,TGCGCCAGCAGCCAAGATGGGTCGGGCCTCGGGGGTACGCAGTATTTT,CASSQDGSGLGGTQYF
TRBD1,TRBJ1-1,.,TRBV18,TGTGCCAGCTCACCAGGACAGGGGGCCGCGAACACGGCTTTCTTT,CASSPGQGAANTAFF
.,TRBJ1-4,.,TRBV28,TGTGCCAGCAGTTTATTAGGGGTCGGCGGTGAAAAACTGTTTTTT,CASSLLGVGGEKLFF
.,TRBJ1-6,once,TRBV29-1,TGCAGCGTCCAAACAGCAGGGCAGGGAGGTTCACCCCTCCACTTT,CSVQTAGQGGSPLHF
TRBD1,TRBJ1-2,.,TRBV5-4,TGTGCCAGCAGCTTGGACAGGGGGGGTGGCTACACCTTC,CASSLDRGGGYTF
TRBD1,TRBJ1-6,.,TRBV6-2/TRBV6-3,TGTGCCAGCAGTTTCCCGGGACAGGGGGGCGGATCACCCCTCCACTTT,CASSFPGQGGGSPLHF
TRBD1,TRBJ1-5,few,TRBV24-1,TGTGCCACCAGTGATAACAGGGGGCATCAGCCCCAGCATTTT,CATSDNRGHQPQHF
TRBD1,TRBJ1-2,.,TRBV7-2,TGTGCCAGCAGCTTAGGGGGACAGGGGTCGTATGGCTACACCTTC,CASSLGGQGSYGYTF
TRBD1,TRBJ2-5,.,TRBV24-1,TGTGCCACCAGTGACCCACAGGGGTTAGAGACCCAGTACTTC,CATSDPQGLETQYF
.,TRBJ2-7,.,TRBV11-1,TGTGCCAGCAGCCCAAGCGGAGGTGACTACGAGCAGTACTTC,CASSPSGGDYEQYF
.,TRBJ2-7,.,TRBV16,TGTGCCAGCAGCAAACAGTTTTCTGAGCAGTACTTC,CASSKQFSEQYF
TRBD1,TRBJ1-2,once,TRBV10-3,TGTGCCATCAGTGGAGGGGACAGGGGAGACTATGGCTACACCTTC,CAISGGDRGDYGYTF
.,TRBJ2-5,.,TRBV20-1,TGCAGTGCTAGCATCCAAGAGACCCAGTACTTC,CSASIQETQYF
.,TRBJ2-7,.,TRBV19,TGTGCCAGTAGCGTTGACGGGCAGGCAGGAGGCGAGCAGTACTTC,CASSVDGQAGGEQYF
.,TRBJ1-2,.,TRBV6-4,TGTGCCACCCCTCCGACTCGAGGGACTTTGGGGGGCTACACCTTC,CATPPTRGTLGGYTF
TRBD1,TRBJ2-7,.,TRBV5-1,TGCGCCAGCAGCCTGGACAGGGTCTACGAGCAGTACTTC,CASSLDRVYEQYF
.,TRBJ2-6,.,TRBV19,TGTGCCAGTAGTATGCTCGACAGGAATTTAAACGCTGGGGCCAACGTCCTGACTTTC,CASSMLDRNLNAGANVLTF
TRBD1,TRBJ2-7,once,TRBV28,TGTGCCACACAAAGACAGGGATCTTTCTACGAGCAGTACTTC,CATQRQGSFYEQYF
TRBD2,TRBJ2-5,.,TRBV5-5,TGTGCCAGCAGCAGGATCACGACTAGCGGGATCGAGACCCAGTACTTC,CASSRITTSGIETQYF
TRBD2,TRBJ2-7,.,TRBV27,TGTGCCAGCAGTTTATCAGTAGCGGGGTCCTCCTACGAGCAGTACTTC,CASSLSVAGSSYEQYF
TRBD1,TRBJ2-7,.,TRBV13,TGTGCCAGCAGCGGGGGACAGGGGGTCTCCTACGAGCAGTACTTC,CASSGGQGVSYEQYF
TRBD1,TRBJ2-7,.,TRBV6-2/TRBV6-3,TGTGCCAGCAGTTACCCGCCGGGACAGGCCTACGAGCAGTACTTC,CASSYPPGQAYEQYF
TRBD2,TRBJ2-1,.,TRBV2,TGTGCCAGCAGTTCTCTAGCGGGAGCATTTAATGAGCAGTTCTTC,CASSSLAGAFNEQFF
TRBD2,TRBJ2-1,.,TRBV5-6,TGTGCCAGCAGCTGGGGGCCTAGCGGGATAATTTTCTTC,CASSWGPSGIIFF
.,TRBJ1-5,.,TRBV12-3/TRBV12-4,TGTGCCAGCAGTCGACAGGCTAGACAGCCCCAGCATTTT,CASSRQARQPQHF
TRBD1,TRBJ1-3,.,TRBV9,TGTGCCAGCAGCGTTGGGGACAGCTCTGGAAACACCATATATTTT,CASSVGDSSGNTIYF
TRBD1,TRBJ2-3,once,TRBV5-5,TGTGCCAGCTGGGGACAGGGGAGCACGGATACGCAGTATTTT,CASWGQGSTDTQYF
TRBD1,TRBJ2-2,once,TRBV5-1,TGCGCCAGCAGTTTACGGGACAGGGGCCCCACTAACACCGGGGAGCTGTTTTTT,CASSLRDRGPTNTGELFF
.,TRBJ2-1,.,TRBV24-1,TGTGCCACCAGTGATTTGCGTGCGGAGTACAATGAGCAGTTCTTC,CATSDLRAEYNEQFF
TRBD1,TRBJ1-5,.,TRBV5-1,TGCGCCAGCAGCCCGTGGACAGGGGGCAATCAGCCCCAGCATTTT,CASSPWTGGNQPQHF
.,TRBJ2-7,.,TRBV7-9,TGTGCCAGCAGTTCTTACGGAGACAGCTCCTACGAGCAGTACTTC,CASSSYGDSSYEQYF
TRBD2,TRBJ2-3,.,TRBV2,TGTGCCAGCAGAATAGCGGGAGATACGCAGTATTTT,CASRIAGDTQYF
.,TRBJ2-1,.,TRBV11-2,TGTGCCAGCAGCCGTGGGCGGGCGAAAGATGAGCAGTTCTTC,CASSRGRAKDEQFF
TRBD2,TRBJ2-7,.,TRBV6-2/TRBV6-3,TGTGCCAGCAGTTCGTTCTCTAGCGGGAGTCCCTACGAGCAGTACTTC,CASSSFSSGSPYEQYF
TRBD1,TRBJ1-3,.,TRBV19,TGTGCCAGTAGTATCGCAGTCGGACAGGGGTCTACGGGGGGCACCATATATTTT,CASSIAVGQGSTGGTIYF
TRBD1,TRBJ1-2,.,TRBV2,TGTGCCAGCAGGGGGGACAGTGCTATGGGCTACACCTTC,CASRGDSAMGYTF
.,TRBJ2-1,.,TRBV29-1,TGCAGCGTTGTCCAAAGAAGTGGACTATCTTACAATGAGCAGTTCTTC,CSVVQRSGLSYNEQFF
TRBD2,TRBJ2-7,once,TRBV7-2,TGTGCCAGCAGCCCAAAAGCGGGAGCACCCTACGAGCAGTACTTC,CASSPKAGAPYEQYF
.,TRBJ1-5,.,TRBV19,TGTGCCAGTAGTGGTCCCAGGGGACGTAGCAATCAGCCCCAGCATTTT,CASSGPRGRSNQPQHF
.,TRBJ2-3,.,TRBV7-2,TGTGCCAGCAGCTCCGAACTAGGGACGCAGTATTTT,CASSSELGTQYF
.,TRBJ2-4,.,TRBV28,TGTGCCAGCAGTTTATACCAGGCAGCAAACAAAAACATTCAGTACTTC,CASSLYQAANKNIQYF
.,TRBJ1-2,.,TRBV20-1,TGCAGTGCTAGTGGACAGACCCAAGGAGGCTACACCTTC,CSASGQTQGGYTF
TRBD1,TRBJ1-1,.,TRBV29-1,TGCAGCGTTGGCAGACAGGGTCTCACTGAAGCTTTCTTT,CSVGRQGLTEAFF
TRBD1,TRBJ2-5,.,TRBV6-5,TGTGCCAGCAGGGCTGGACAGGGACAAGAGACCCAGTACTTC,CASRAGQGQETQYF
TRBD2,TRBJ2-7,.,TRBV19,TGTGCCAGTAGCTCAGCGGGAGGCTTCTTATACGAGCAGTACTTC,CASSSAGGFLYEQYF
TRBD2,TRBJ2-1,.,TRBV7-2,TGTGCCAGCAGCCCTAGCGGAGCACACAATGAGCAGTTCTTC,CASSPSGAHNEQFF
TRBD2,TRBJ2-3,.,TRBV18,TGTGCCAGCTCACCACCGGGACTAGCGGGAGGGACAGATACGCAGTATTTT,CASSPPGLAGGTDTQYF
TRBD1,TRBJ2-1,.,TRBV5-1,TGCGCCAGCAGCCGCCGGACAGGGTACAATGAGCAGTTCTTC,CASSRRTGYNEQFF
TRBD2,TRBJ2-1,.,TRBV5-1,TGCGCCAGCAGCCCCGGACTAGCGGCCTTCTACAATGAGCAGTTCTTC,CASSPGLAAFYNEQFF
.,TRBJ2-1,.,TRBV9,TGTGCCAGCAGCGTAGCCGACAACTACAATGAGCAGTTCTTC,CASSVADNYNEQFF
.,TRBJ1-6,.,TRBV14,TGTGCCAGCGGGACTAAAAATTCACCCCTCCACTTT,CASGTKNSPLHF
.,TRBJ1-3,.,TRBV9,TGTGCCAGCAGCGTCTACCAGGCACCAAACACCATATATTTT,CASSVYQAPNTIYF
.,TRBJ1-5,.,TRBV19,TGTGCCAGTAGTAACAGAAATCAGCCCCAGCATTTT,CASSNRNQPQHF
.,TRBJ2-4,.,TRBV9,TGTGCCAGCAGCGTAGATCCAGGGATGAACATTCAGTACTTC,CASSVDPGMNIQYF
TRBD1,TRBJ1-1,.,TRBV28,TGTGCCAGCACAGGGACAGGGAGGCTTGAAGCTTTCTTT,CASTGTGRLEAFF